This T cell receptor beta chain was documented in a study of graft-versus-host responses after intestinal transplantation. About the study: Recipients uniformly received anti-thymocyte globulin induction, followed by tacrolimus and steroids for roughly three years. Overall study findings and caveats: Patients who carried graft-donor T cell macrochimerism also had high graft-versus-host to host-versus-graft clonal ratios in their allografts. HvG clone declines early post-transplant were associated with peak circulating GvH levels.

The repertoire was sequenced with immunoSEQ multiplex PCR; TCRdb's copy has only in-frame clones and lacks some. The sample lists around 110,000 clones, over 75% occurring once. Trimming removed 6 bases from V and 0 bases from J, with 14 bases in between. The CDR3 has 14 residues. Germline loops: CDR1 SQVTM, CDR2 ANQGSEA. This clone is a singleton in its sample. Its antigen is undetermined. The sequenced sample was unstimulated CD4+ T cells sorted from spleen or lymph node cells, obtained before intestinal transplant. This sequence joins TRBV29-1 and TRBJ1-1, with D unclear. The TCR originated in a human donor who received an intestinal transplant. CDR3 in amino acids: CSVAFPLLNTEAFF. CDR3 coding DNA: TGCAGCGTCGCCTTTCCTCTACTGAACACTGAAGCTTTCTTT.